This T cell receptor (beta chain) was captured in a study of cytomegalovirus exposure and HLA in healthy donors (dated by TCRdb to the late 2010s). Looking at the study overall: According to an earlier analysis of 450 to 650 of the donors, about 190 million T cells yielded approximately 120 million unique TCR beta sequences and approximately 300 Gb of sequence data. An early release covering roughly 640 HLA-typed donors comprised roughly 300 gigabases of sequencing data and tens of millions of unique TCR sequences. Of the roughly 400 genotyped donors, roughly 80% fell in the genetic ancestry cluster associated with self-reported Caucasian donors. The study aimed to test whether cataloging public T cell receptors could reveal signatures of past pathogen exposure. The study used immunosequencing to profile the T cell repertoires of approximately 630 subjects and linked those repertoires to cytomegalovirus serostatus. A separate validation cohort of over 95 different subjects was used in addition to the 666-subject first cohort. To predict cytomegalovirus infection status, the study brought together high-throughput TCR immunosequencing, statistical association of individual TCRs with disease status, and machine learning. A later analysis re-examined previously published TCR beta repertoires from hundreds of donors and added high-resolution HLA genotyping to investigate patterns of TCR occurrence. In the later analysis, no new phenotypic data were used to find candidate immune exposures; instead, reliance was placed on TCR beta sequences and their occurrence across donors. An earlier analysis of some 600 of the donors applied high-throughput TCR beta sequencing to assess whether each TCR beta V gene segment acted as functional or pseudogenic. Donor age, sex, ethnicity and CMV serostatus were compiled alongside the repertoire data. A later genetic analysis took genome-wide SNP genotypes for about 65% of the 666 donors and used that subset as a discovery cohort. Every discovery cohort repertoire had been produced on one sequencing platform. Both class I and class II loci were covered by HLA typing, at four-digit resolution. Typing coverage varied by locus: about 629-630 donors for A, B, C, DRB1 and DQB1; roughly 500 for DQA1; 606 for DPA1; roughly 470 for DPB1. A few DR-DQ haplotypes were treated as single units for association and clustering because of strong linkage in the cohort. Across 300 to 500 genotyped donors of the cohort, an average of about 220,000 unique TCR beta nucleotide sequences per donor were sequenced, and around 20% of those sequences were non-productive.

Points the paper makes about the study in general: Because counts were too low, fewer than 20 rarely observed V segments, including chromosome 9 orphons, were excluded from the earlier analysis of 587 of the donors. Because some donors lacked HLA typing at each locus, the association tests relied only on the typed subset. Only TCR beta chains were sequenced in this cohort, and the absence of alpha or paired-chain data limited detectable features. In a later genetic analysis, a missense DCLRE1C variant was associated with V-gene and J-gene trimming of TCR beta chains, and the association was replicated in an independent cohort. In an earlier analysis of some 500 of the donors, most TCR beta V segments appeared in productive rearrangements about 87% or about 30% of the time, broadly matching IMGT annotations. According to a later genetic analysis, donors in an Asian-associated ancestry cluster had fewer N-insertions in productive TCRs than the approximately 650-donor mean. For the cohort, immune exposure information was limited to CMV serostatus. In a later analysis, some 18,000 TCR beta sequences were associated with specific HLA alleles at a false discovery rate of 0.05. A later analysis found that TCR association rates varied across HLA loci, with DRB1 alleles showing the most associated TCRs and HLA-C alleles the fewest. The presence/absence analyses assumed that sequencing depth was roughly uniform across donors, and that assumption may not be true. A further reported finding was that TCR beta sequences accurately predicted the HLA-A and HLA-B alleles for most subjects in the first cohort. In both the original and validation cohorts, the classifier was reported to diagnose cytomegalovirus status with high specificity and sensitivity. In a later analysis, several top co-occurrence clusters were reported to appear linked to parvovirus B19, influenza, CMV and Epstein-Barr virus. Across donors, most TCR sequences were observed very rarely, whereas some public TCRs were present in many individuals. A cluster of highly shared sequence variants was judged likely to be a technical artifact of the sequencing pipeline. The study listed over 150 TCR beta chains as associated with cytomegalovirus. According to the authors, the approach could potentially be generalized to other disease states and immunological phenotypes. In vitro tests confirmed that a few of the cytomegalovirus-associated TCR beta chains recognize cytomegalovirus antigens. Assigning TCR associations to individual alleles was difficult when HLA alleles, especially DR and DQ, strongly co-occurred. In a later analysis, HLA-associated TCR beta chains were found to be more clonally expanded and to have lower generation probabilities than equally common non-associated chains. Linkage disequilibrium might explain the correlated functional status among segregating V segments, but an unknown experimental factor could not be excluded. Because the 87-base-pair reads could not distinguish some IMGT-functional V segments, including TRBV6-2 and TRBV6-3, those segments were excluded. Most CMV-associated TCR beta chains appeared to be HLA-restricted in a later analysis, and the HLA associations seemed to be driven largely by CMV exposure.

The library was obtained by the immunoSEQ multiplex PCR assay. The multiplex PCR relied on a mix of 60 forward primers for TCR Vbeta segments and 13 reverse primers for TCR Jbeta segments. The CDR3 region of rearranged TCR beta genes was amplified from genomic DNA by a multiplex PCR assay. On the Illumina HiSeq System, the amplified TCR beta libraries were sequenced as 87-base-pair reads. As for how the authors treated the data: A later analysis counted about 82 million unique TCR beta chains across the 690 or so repertoires, and about 10 million of these chains were shared by at least two donors. Raw reads were error-corrected and collapsed into unique sequences by a nearest-neighbor algorithm in which closely related sequences were merged to remove PCR and sequencing errors. V, D and J gene segments were assigned by aligning CDR3 sequences to IMGT reference sequences. For a sequence to be retained, a match of at least six nucleotides was required to both a V gene segment and a J gene segment. A rearrangement counted as productive if the CDR3 had no stop codons and remained in frame with V and J, and every other rearrangement counted as non-productive. CDR3 was defined by IMGT convention, running from the second conserved V-encoded cysteine to the conserved J-encoded phenylalanine. In an earlier analysis of around 600 of the donors, sequences lacking an unambiguous match to a single V gene segment were excluded. In an earlier analysis of about 590 of the donors, a V segment was called functional when productive rearrangements were above 56.7%, and segregating when the standard deviation between donors exceeded 5%. A statistical classification framework was built for diagnosing cytomegalovirus status from the catalog of TCR beta chain sequences. V and J gene assignment, in a later analysis, came from comparing TCR nucleotide sequences with IMGT/GENE-DB human TR gene sequences. The TCRdist pipeline was used in a later analysis to assign CDR3 sequences and most-parsimonious VDJ recombination scenarios. In a later analysis, every TCR beta chain was defined by the combination of its CDR3 amino acid sequence and its V-gene family, and reads without a unique V-gene family were dropped. As a way to deal with suspected cross-contamination and a sequencing artifact, a later analysis dropped hundreds of nucleotide sequences that were highly shared and had low generation probability. For each public chain, a later analysis derived a clonal expansion index from normalized ranks of inferred template counts within each repertoire. In a later analysis, generation probabilities were computed with a VDJ recombination model fitted to out-of-frame rearrangements, and the resulting probabilities were checked against IGoR. In a later analysis, hypergeometric tests were used to score TCR-TCR, TCR-HLA and TCR-CMV co-occurrence, with a repertoire-size bias correction applied to TCR pairs. False discovery rates were estimated in a later analysis by permuting HLA or CMV assignments 20 times. In a later analysis, co-occurring TCRs were grouped with DBSCAN, and TCRdist sequence similarity was added when clustering was performed within HLA-allele-positive subsets. Repertoires with fewer than 30,000 or more than 120,000 public chains, plus five repertoires with anomalous nucleotide sharing, were excluded from co-occurrence clustering. This is the immuneACCESS table as TCRdb keeps it, with only in-frame sequences that have V and J called. A part of the clones is gone; compared with another copy, unresolved V genes explain less than half, and the rest is unexplained. That table is the source of V, J and clone size, and D and trimming were worked out from the DNA. The sample's records list 130,000 or so clones. About 1.6% of the sample goes to the ten largest clones.

Counted from cysteine to phenylalanine, this CDR3 has 14 amino acids. Only the CDR3 DNA stays, 42 bases, in frame from base 1. V is trimmed back by 6 bases and J by 2 bases, and the junction contains 4 bases that no gene match accounts for. In the germline V gene (reference sequence), CDR1 corresponds to MNHEY and CDR2 to SMNVEV. The cohort was made up of about 610 healthy bone marrow donors. At the time of sampling, all cohort members were nominally healthy, though unrecorded immune exposures were likely present. The donor tested CMV seronegative, placing the donor among the 350 to 400 seronegative members of the cohort. Each donor provided a peripheral blood sample, and peripheral blood mononuclear cells were used for TCR beta sequencing. Genomic DNA was extracted from the blood cell samples with the Qiagen DNeasy Blood Extraction Kit. About this clone itself: This receptor's antigen is unknown.

Sequencing was performed on PBMCs. Here the chain combines TRBV27 and TRBJ1-5, with 7 junctional bases fitting TRBD1. The receptor comes from a woman aged 40 to 50 in good health and CMV-seronegative. The DNA reads TGTGCCAGCAGACCTACAGGGGGCAATCAGCCCCAGCATTTT. It specifies CASRPTGGNQPQHF.